This T cell receptor (beta chain) was recorded in a study of blood T cell repertoires in COVID-19. Turning to the study itself: Spain, Italy and the United States supplied samples that represented acute and convalescent COVID-19. T cells, B-cell-depleted T cells, or PBMCs provided the cDNA or gDNA that served as material.

The CDR3 covers 14 residues. Trimming pared 0 bases from V and 0 bases from J, leaving 5 bases between. CDR1 is SGHNT and CDR2 is YYREEE in the germline V gene (reference sequence). Authors' data handling: Using reference gene primer amplification, nucleated cell counts were estimated. Clones were read by immunoSEQ multiplex PCR, and TCRdb kept only the in-frame ones, dropping some. Clonal size and the V and J genes are those of that table, whereas D and trimming came from the DNA. The sample includes tens of thousands of clones, around 84% of them seen just once. The chain uses TRBV5-4 and TRBJ2-3; D call uncertain. The sample taken for sequencing was peripheral blood. The receptor was isolated from an older man with active or convalescent COVID-19. The CDR3 here is CASSLGTSTDTQYF. In nucleotides, the CDR3 is TGTGCCAGCAGCTTGGGAACTAGCACAGATACGCAGTATTTT.